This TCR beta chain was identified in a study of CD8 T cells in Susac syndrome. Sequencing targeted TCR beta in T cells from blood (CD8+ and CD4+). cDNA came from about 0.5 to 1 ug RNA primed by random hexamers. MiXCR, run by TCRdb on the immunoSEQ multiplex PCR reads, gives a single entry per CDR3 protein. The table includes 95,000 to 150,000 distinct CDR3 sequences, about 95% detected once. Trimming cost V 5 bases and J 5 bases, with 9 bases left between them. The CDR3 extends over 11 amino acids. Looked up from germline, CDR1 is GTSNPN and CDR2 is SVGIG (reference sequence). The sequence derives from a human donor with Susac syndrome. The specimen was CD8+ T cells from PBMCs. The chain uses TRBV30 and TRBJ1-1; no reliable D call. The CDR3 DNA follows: TGTGCCTGGGACCGCGGAACTGAAGCTTTCTTT. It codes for CAWDRGTEAFF.